These 9 T cell receptor beta chains originate from one sample sequenced in a study of T cell repertoires in cytomegalovirus infection. These TCRs' antigens remain unknown. TCRdb passed the reads through MiXCR, listing each CDR3 protein once. The repertoire holds 95,000 to 150,000 distinct CDR3 sequences, with approximately 30% as singletons. The specimen was CD8+ T cells from cultured PBMCs, collected from culture after CMV antigen stimulation. The receptors derive from a human donor in good health (CMV status not recorded). Some clones in this sample may be carry-over from other donors' samples.

This clonotype has only a few counts. This chain connects TRBV12-3 or TRBV12-4 to TRBJ1-2; TRBD1 might be the D (5 bases). CDR3 length equals 14 residues. The V end lost 4 bases, the J end lost 5 bases, and 14 bases lay between the germline ends. This CDR3 reads CASSSRLRGYGYTF. The CDR3 nucleotides read TGTGCCAGCAGTTCCAGGCTAAGGGGATATGGCTACACCTTC.

The chain has TRBV12-3 or TRBV12-4 and TRBJ2-1; D is possibly TRBD1 (6 bases). The germline V and J ends were trimmed by 5 bases and 4 bases, with 12 bases remaining between them. This CDR3 spans 14 amino acids. The CDR3: CASSPNTGYNEQFF. The CDR3 DNA is TGTGCCAGCAGTCCAAATACAGGGTACAATGAGCAGTTCTTC.

This rearrangement joins TRBV14 to TRBJ1-1; no clear D. The CDR3 loop spans 13 amino acids. Germline V gene sequence: CDR1 SGHDN, CDR2 FVKESK. V lost 7 bases and J 3 bases, leaving 12 bases between the germline ends. In DNA, the CDR3 is TGTGCCAGCATGGGGTTCGCGGACACTGAAGCTTTCTTT. Translating it yields CASMGFADTEAFF.

V is TRBV10-3 and J is TRBJ1-1; TRBD1 matches 12 bases. From germline, CDR1 is ENHRY and CDR2 SYGVKD. The CDR3 extends over 16 amino acids. V lost 3 bases, J lost 6 bases, and 8 bases stayed unmatched. Written as DNA, the CDR3 is TGTGCCATCAGTGATTTGGGGACAGGGGGCGTCCCTGAAGCTTTCTTT. Residues: CAISDLGTGGVPEAFF.

The gene calls are TRBV12-3 or TRBV12-4 and TRBJ2-3; D not certain. V lost 3 bases and J lost 0, with 13 bases in between. The CDR3 loop spans 16 amino acids. For the CDR3, the DNA is TGTGCCAGCAGTTTTGCTGAGACTCCTAGCACAGATACGCAGTATTTT. It specifies CASSFAETPSTDTQYF.

This chain connects TRBV27 to TRBJ1-6; TRBD1 agrees at 9 bases. Germline CDR1 reads MNHEY; CDR2 reads SMNVEV (reference sequence). This CDR3 region has 16 residues. V trimming: 6 bases; J trimming: 9 bases; junction bases outside the gene matches: 12. The CDR3 spells CASSTIKTGGGSPLHF. The CDR3 nucleotides are TGTGCCAGCAGCACGATCAAGACAGGGGGTGGTTCACCCCTCCACTTT.

This clonotype was detected only a few times. The rearrangement uses TRBV5-1 and TRBJ2-3, with D tentatively TRBD2 (6 bases). CDR1 is SGHRS and CDR2 is YFSETQ in the germline V gene. Trimming took 0 bases from V and 2 from J, leaving 16 bases between them. The CDR3 spans 17 residues. The CDR3 loop reads CASSLGLWRRDTDTQYF. Written as DNA, the CDR3 is TGCGCCAGCAGCTTGGGGCTTTGGCGGAGGGACACAGATACGCAGTATTTT.

The CDR3 loop is CASSPPSTGEGTYEQYF. For the CDR3, the DNA is TGTGCCAGCAGCCCCCCATCGACAGGAGAAGGGACCTACGAGCAGTACTTC. This chain links TRBV7-8 with TRBJ2-7; D may be TRBD1 (6 bases). Germline CDR1 and CDR2: SGHVS and FQNEAQ. This CDR3 is 17 amino acids long. Between the trimmed V and J ends, which lost 5 bases and 2 bases, there was a span of 22 bases.

The J gene is TRBJ2-2, the V gene TRBV4-2, with TRBD2 matching 14 bases. V lost 4 bases to trimming and J lost 6 bases; unmatched junction nucleotides: 4. The CDR3 has 16 residues. Germline V gene data show CDR1 as LGHNA and CDR2 as YNFKEQ. CDR3 DNA: TGTGCCAGCAGCCGGACTAGCGGGGGGTTAGCCGGGGAGCTGTTTTTT. It is translated as CASSRTSGGLAGELFF.